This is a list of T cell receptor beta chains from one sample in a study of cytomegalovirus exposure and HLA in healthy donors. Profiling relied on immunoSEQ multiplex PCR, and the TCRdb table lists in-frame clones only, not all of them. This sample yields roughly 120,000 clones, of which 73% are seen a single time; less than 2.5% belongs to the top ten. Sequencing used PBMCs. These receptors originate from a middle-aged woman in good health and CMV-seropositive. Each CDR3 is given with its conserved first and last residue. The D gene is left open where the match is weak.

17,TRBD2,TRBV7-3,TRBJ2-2,CASSLGGLAGNTGELFF
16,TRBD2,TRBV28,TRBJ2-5,CASSPLGLAGQETQYF
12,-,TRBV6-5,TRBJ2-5,CASSYTTGTQYF
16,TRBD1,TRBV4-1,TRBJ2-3,CASSQVGRGQRDTQYF
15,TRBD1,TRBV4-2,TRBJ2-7,CASSLGTGLSYEQYF
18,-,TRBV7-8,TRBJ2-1,CASSLAKRTGTFYNEQFF
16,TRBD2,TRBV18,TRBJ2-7,CASSRREGAGVYEQYF
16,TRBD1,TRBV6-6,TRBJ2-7,CASSYSGTGAFYEQYF
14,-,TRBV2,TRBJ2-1,CASTAGLTYNEQFF
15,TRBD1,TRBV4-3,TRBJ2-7,CASSQDRGQAYEQYF
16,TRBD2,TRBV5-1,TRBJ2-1,CASSPVAGGLYNEQFF
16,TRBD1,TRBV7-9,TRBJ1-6,CASSSDRESLNSPLHF
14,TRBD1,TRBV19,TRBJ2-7,CASSLGQGFDEQYF
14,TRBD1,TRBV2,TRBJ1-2,CASSGQGANYGYTF
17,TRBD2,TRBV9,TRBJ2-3,CASSVGWASGGTDTQYF
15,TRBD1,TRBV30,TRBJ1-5,CACQNGTASNQPQHF